Listed here are 24 T cell receptor beta chains from one sample, sequenced in a study of cytomegalovirus exposure and HLA in healthy donors (dated by TCRdb to 2016 to 2017). The method was the immunoSEQ multiplex PCR assay. For the multiplex PCR, a mixture combining 60 forward primers for TCR Vbeta segments and 13 reverse primers for TCR Jbeta segments was used. TCRdb holds this immuneACCESS table with in-frame rearrangements only. Some clones are missing; in checked studies, unresolved V genes explain under half, and the rest has no known cause. For this sample there are 55,000 to 80,000 clones; approximately 67% appear just once. 2% to 2.5% of the sample lies in the top ten. Sample: PBMCs. The receptors were sampled from a woman aged 30 to 39 in good health and CMV-seronegative.

This chain connects TRBV7-9 to TRBJ1-2; D is possibly TRBD1 (6 bases). Germline values: CDR1 SEHNR, CDR2 FQNEAQ (reference sequence). Deletions cut 1 base from V and 4 bases from J, with 10 bases between. The CDR3 length is 14 residues. CDR3 nucleotide sequence: TGTGCCAGCAGCTTAGAGGGGGTCTTCTATGGCTACACCTTC. Translating gives CASSLEGVFYGYTF. Looking up the rest from reference TRBV7-9 and TRBJ1-2 gives the full variable domain: DTGVSQNPRHKITKRGQNVTFRCDPISEHNRLYWYRQTLGQGPEFLTYFQNEAQLEKSRLLSDRFSAERPKGSFSTLEIQRTEQGDSAMYLCASSLEGVFYGYTFGSGTRLTVV.

The V gene is TRBV6-1, the J gene TRBJ2-7; a weak D match, TRBD1 (6 bases). Germline assignment: CDR1 MNHNS and CDR2 SASEGT. This CDR3 has 12 residues. Trimming shortened V by 8 bases and J by 6 bases, and 14 bases separated the two germline ends. CDR3 coding DNA: TGTGCCAGCTCGAGACAGGCATCCGAGCAGTACTTC. Translation: CASSRQASEQYF.

The gene calls are TRBV18 and TRBJ1-1; 7 nucleotides match TRBD1. Germline V gene data show CDR1 as KGHSH and CDR2 as LQKENI. This CDR3 region has 14 residues. The V segment lost 3 bases and the J segment 8 bases; nucleotides outside the gene matches: 9. This CDR3 is CASSPLPGRGEAFF. The CDR3 bases are TGTGCCAGCTCACCCCTCCCGGGCAGGGGGGAAGCTTTCTTT.

This clone came up a few times. The chain carries TRBV4-1 and TRBJ2-7, with a possible D match to TRBD2 (6 bases). Trimming shortened V by 1 base and J by 6 bases, and 13 bases separated the two germline ends. Germline V gene sequence: CDR1 MGHRA, CDR2 YSYEKL. The CDR3 contains 14 residues. DNA of the CDR3: TGCGCCAGCAGCCAAGTCCCGGGGGTCGGCGAGCAGTACTTC. Translation gives CASSQVPGVGEQYF.

This clone has a handful of counts. The chain links TRBV2 to TRBJ2-5, with TRBD1 matching over 9 bases. The CDR3 length is 13 residues. Trimming took 4 bases from V and 11 from J; bases not matched to a gene: 8. Germline V gene lookup returns CDR1 SNHLY and CDR2 FYNNEI. CDR3 in amino acids: CASSARGQGGQYF. The CDR3 DNA follows: TGTGCCAGCAGTGCCCGGGGACAGGGTGGGCAGTACTTC.

This clone was detected a few times. V usage is TRBV4-3 and J usage is TRBJ1-1; the D gene is possibly TRBD1 (6 bases). V lost 0 bases and J lost 7, with 18 bases in between. Germline CDR1 reads LGHNA; CDR2 reads YSLEER. The CDR3 sequence is 16 residues long. CDR3 residues: CASSQEVSGAVGEAFF. CDR3 sequence (DNA): TGCGCCAGCAGCCAAGAAGTCTCAGGGGCGGTGGGTGAAGCTTTCTTT.

This chain connects TRBV29-1 to TRBJ1-2, with TRBD1 matching over 9 bases. Trimming took 5 bases from V and 7 from J; bases not matched to a gene: 11. Germline loops: CDR1 SQVTM, CDR2 ANQGSEA. The CDR3 is made up of 14 amino acids. Here the CDR3 reads CSVQTGGDFSGYTF. The CDR3 region has the DNA TGCAGCGTTCAGACAGGGGGGGATTTTAGTGGCTACACCTTC.

The genes are TRBV5-1 and TRBJ1-1, with D unresolved. CDR1 and CDR2 (germline): SGHRS, YFSETQ. This CDR3 spans 13 amino acids. Trimming removed 4 bases from V and 2 bases from J, with 9 bases in between. CDR3 nucleotides: TGCGCCAGCAGCGCGGATGCTAACACTGAAGCTTTCTTT. Its protein is CASSADANTEAFF.

The chain employs TRBV11-2 and TRBJ1-1, with 11 bases that match TRBD1. Germline V gene sequence: CDR1 SGHAT, CDR2 FQNNGV. This CDR3 spans 14 amino acids. Trimming at V came to 5 bases and at J to 8 bases, leaving 7 bases not matched to a gene. This CDR3 is CASSPTGQGGEAFF. Written as DNA, the CDR3 is TGTGCCAGCAGCCCAACGGGACAGGGGGGAGAAGCTTTCTTT.

The V gene is TRBV7-2, the J gene TRBJ1-6; the D is unclear. The V gene's germline CDR1 is SGHTA and CDR2 FQGNSA. V lost 1 base and J lost 7, with 11 bases in between. The CDR3 loop spans 15 amino acids. Here the CDR3 reads CASSLVEGLNSPLHF. The CDR3 nucleotides are TGTGCCAGCAGCTTAGTCGAGGGTTTAAATTCACCCCTCCACTTT. The variable domain in full, with the rest retrieved from reference TRBV7-2 and TRBJ1-6, is GAGVSQSPSNKVTEKGKDVELRCDPISGHTALYWYRQSLGQGLEFLIYFQGNSAPDKSGLPSDRFSAERTGGSVSTLTIQRTQQEDSAVYLCASSLVEGLNSPLHFGNGTRLTVT.

This clone showed up just a few times. This rearrangement joins TRBV14 to TRBJ1-3; D call uncertain. Germline V CDR1 and CDR2: SGHDN, FVKESK. CDR3 size: 13 residues. Trimming left V 5 bases short and J 4 bases short, with 9 bases between. The CDR3 sequence is CASSGGLGNTIYF. CDR3 DNA sequence: TGTGCCAGCAGCGGAGGGCTGGGAAACACCATATATTTT.

A few counts support this clone. The rearrangement uses TRBV27 and TRBJ1-5, with 10 nucleotides matching TRBD1. There are 14 residues in the CDR3. V gave up 5 bases and J gave up 7 bases; unmatched junction bases: 5. The germline CDR1 and CDR2 sequences are MNHEY and SMNVEV (reference sequence). The CDR3 DNA is TGTGCCAGCAGTCCGACAGGGGGCTGGCAGCCCCAGCATTTT. It yields the protein CASSPTGGWQPQHF.

The sample holds a few counts of this clone. V and J are TRBV6-6 and TRBJ2-7, with D maybe TRBD1 (6 bases). The CDR3 runs to 15 residues. V gave up 4 bases and J gave up 0 bases, with 13 bases separating them. Germline V gene lookup returns CDR1 MNHNY and CDR2 SVGAGI (reference sequence). This CDR3 is CASSFDRLSSYEQYF. The CDR3 coding sequence is TGTGCCAGCAGTTTCGACAGGTTGAGCTCCTACGAGCAGTACTTC.

This clone was detected only a few times. This sequence joins TRBV5-8 and TRBJ2-7; D is possibly TRBD1 (6 bases). Germline V gives CDR1 SGHTS, CDR2 YDEGEE. This CDR3 region has 16 residues. V was trimmed by 3 bases and J by 3 bases, leaving 19 bases between them. CDR3 residues: CASSSLRGLGIYEQYF. For the CDR3, the DNA is TGTGCCAGCAGCTCCCTCAGGGGCCTGGGGATCTACGAGCAGTACTTC.

The gene calls are TRBV6-4 and TRBJ2-7; TRBD1 matches 9 bases. The junction had 14 bases not matched to a gene; V was cut back by 4 bases and J by 4 bases. This CDR3 region has 17 residues. Germline V CDR1 and CDR2: MRHNA, SNTAGT. CDR3 residues: CASSADRGRSPTYEQYF. The CDR3 DNA reads as TGTGCCAGCAGTGCTGACAGGGGGAGGTCCCCCACTTACGAGCAGTACTTC.

This clone is a singleton in its sample. V and J are TRBV9 and TRBJ2-3; 10 bases are shared with TRBD2. The germline gives CDR1 SGDLS, CDR2 YYNGEE. This CDR3 comprises 16 residues. Trimming removed 3 bases from V and 2 bases from J; junction bases left unmatched: 6. The CDR3 here is CASSATSGVFTDTQYF. In nucleotides, the CDR3 is TGTGCCAGCAGCGCTACTAGCGGGGTTTTCACAGATACGCAGTATTTT.

The chain carries TRBV10-3 and TRBJ1-1; 8 bases fit TRBD1. This CDR3 region has 13 residues. V shed 8 bases, J shed 5 bases, and the junction held 7 bases outside the gene matches. The germline gives CDR1 ENHRY, CDR2 SYGVKD. CDR3 coding DNA: TGTGCCATCGGTCAGACAGGGGAGACTGAAGCTTTCTTT. Translating gives CAIGQTGETEAFF.

The gene calls are TRBV23-1 and TRBJ2-7; 8 bases are shared with TRBD2. TRBV23-1 is assigned to the ORF class and has an uncertain function. V dropped 4 bases and J dropped 6; count of bases not matched to a gene: 8. This CDR3 has 14 amino acids. The CDR3 DNA follows: TGCGCCAGCAGTCCCCGGGGGGGGGCAGGCGAGCAGTACTTC. The encoded protein is CASSPRGGAGEQYF.

J is TRBJ2-3 and V is TRBV18, with D possibly TRBD2 on 7 matching bases. The CDR3 contains 16 residues. V was cut by 0 bases and J by 5 bases, with 15 bases left in between. Germline CDR1 and CDR2: KGHSH and LQKENI. CDR3 loop: CASSPPTRGAQDTQYF. The CDR3, as DNA: TGTGCCAGCTCACCACCCACCCGGGGGGCCCAAGATACGCAGTATTTT.

The chain uses TRBV4-2 and TRBJ2-5, with 11 bases identical to TRBD2. Losses at the gene ends were 5 bases for V and 5 bases for J; bases not matched to a gene: 7. Per germline, CDR1 LGHNA and CDR2 YNFKEQ. This CDR3 has 15 amino acids. The DNA for the CDR3 is TGTGCCAGCAGCTTGGATCTAGCGGGAGGCGAGACCCAGTACTTC. Translating gives CASSLDLAGGETQYF.

The chain carries TRBV27 and TRBJ2-1, with D uncertain. Between the trimmed V and J ends, which lost 2 bases and 6 bases, there was a span of 14 bases. Germline values: CDR1 MNHEY, CDR2 SMNVEV (reference sequence). CDR3 length equals 15 residues. The CDR3 DNA is TGTGCCAGCAGTTTAACAGCAAACATCCCCAATGAGCAGTTCTTC. Protein sequence: CASSLTANIPNEQFF.

In this sample, this clone turned up once. The chain has TRBV5-6 and TRBJ1-2; no firm D call. The V end lost 1 base, the J end lost 7 bases, and 8 bases lay between the germline ends. The germline CDR1 and CDR2 sequences are SGHDT and YYEEEE. The CDR3 is 12 residues long. CDR3 sequence (DNA): TGTGCCAGCAGCTTGCAGGAACTTGGCTACACCTTC. Protein: CASSLQELGYTF. The variable domain in full, completed from reference TRBV5-6 and TRBJ1-2, reads DAGVTQSPTHLIKTRGQQVTLRCSPKSGHDTVSWYQQALGQGPQFIFQYYEEEERQRGNFPDRFSGHQFPNYSSELNVNALLLGDSALYLCASSLQELGYTFGSGTRLTVV.

The chain couples TRBV5-1 to TRBJ2-5; the match to TRBD1 covers 8 bases. Losses at the gene ends were 4 bases for V and 4 bases for J; bases not matched to a gene: 6. Germline V gene sequence: CDR1 SGHRS, CDR2 YFSETQ. The CDR3 is 14 amino acids. The CDR3 DNA follows: TGCGCCAGCAGCGAGGACAGGGTTATAGAGACCCAGTACTTC. Its translation is CASSEDRVIETQYF.

V is TRBV5-1 and J is TRBJ2-5; D perhaps matches TRBD2 (6 bases). The CDR3 extends over 16 amino acids. The V gene lost 4 bases and the J gene lost 1 base, with 17 bases spanning the gap. Per germline, CDR1 SGHRS and CDR2 YFSETQ. The CDR3 region has the DNA TGCGCCAGCAGCCCGGATGCGGGGCGACCCCAAGAGACCCAGTACTTC. This codes for CASSPDAGRPQETQYF. Full variable domain (rest looked up from reference TRBV5-1 and TRBJ2-5): KAGVTQTPRYLIKTRGQQVTLSCSPISGHRSVSWYQQTPGQGLQFLFEYFSETQRNKGNFPGRFSGRQFSNSRSEMNVSTLELGDSALYLCASSPDAGRPQETQYFGPGTRLLVL.